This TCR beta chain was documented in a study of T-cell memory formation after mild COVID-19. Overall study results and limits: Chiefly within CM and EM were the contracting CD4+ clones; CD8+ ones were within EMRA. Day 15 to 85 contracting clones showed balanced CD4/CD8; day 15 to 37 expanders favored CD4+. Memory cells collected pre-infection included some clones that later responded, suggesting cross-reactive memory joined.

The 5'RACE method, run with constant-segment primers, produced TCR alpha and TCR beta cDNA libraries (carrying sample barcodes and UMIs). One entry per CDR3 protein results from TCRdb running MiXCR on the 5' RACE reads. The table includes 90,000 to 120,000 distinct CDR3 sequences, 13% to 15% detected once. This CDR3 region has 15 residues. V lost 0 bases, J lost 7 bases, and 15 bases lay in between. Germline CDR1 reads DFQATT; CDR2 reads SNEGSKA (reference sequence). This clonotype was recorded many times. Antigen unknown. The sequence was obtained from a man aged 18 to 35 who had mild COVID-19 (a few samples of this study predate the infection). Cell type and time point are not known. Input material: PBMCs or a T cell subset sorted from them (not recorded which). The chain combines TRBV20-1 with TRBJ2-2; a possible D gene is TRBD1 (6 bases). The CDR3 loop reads CSARDQSQGNGELFF. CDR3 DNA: TGCAGTGCTAGAGATCAGTCGCAGGGGAACGGGGAGCTGTTTTTT.